This T cell receptor beta chain derives from a study of blood T cell repertoires in COVID-19. Study background: Italy, Spain and the United States were the sources of the convalescent and acute COVID-19 samples. PBMCs, B-cell-depleted T cells, or T cells were the source of the cDNA or gDNA that made up the material.

This clone has more than one count but fewer than ten. The germline V gene has CDR1 MNHEY and CDR2 SMNVEV (reference sequence). The CDR3 has 14 amino acids. The germline V and J ends were trimmed by 10 bases and 0 bases, with 16 bases remaining between them. Sequencing used immunoSEQ multiplex PCR; TCRdb keeps in-frame clones, though not all of them. The table lists 120,000 or so clones, about 70% of them singletons. The receptor was derived from a woman aged 65 to 85 with acute or convalescent COVID-19. This chain links TRBV27 with TRBJ2-7; D might be TRBD1 (5 bases). The sample comprised peripheral blood. The DNA for the CDR3 is TGTGCCACCCGGGCTGGCAGGGCCTCCTACGAGCAGTACTTC. Residues: CATRAGRASYEQYF.